This TCR beta chain emerged from a study of CD8+ T cells in alopecia areata. Study-level points and caveats: Relative to mice, TCR sharing across patients was less clear, a difference possibly HLA-related.

Following extraction, RNA underwent reverse transcription to cDNA, which served as the sequencing template. The assay was immunoSEQ multiplex PCR, and TCRdb's table has in-frame clones only and misses some. The data contain roughly 200,000 clones, 35% to 45% of them singletons. This clone showed up just a few times. The antigen is unknown. CDR3 length: 15 residues. Germline trimming cut 1 base from V and 2 bases from J; bases unmatched to any gene: 2. Germline V gene lookup returns CDR1 MNHNS and CDR2 SASEGT. Treatment defined: oral pan-JAK inhibitor, 5-10 mg twice daily. The rearrangement joins TRBV6-1 to TRBJ1-2; 9 bases are a match to TRBD1. This specimen consisted of CD4+ T cells sorted from blood, obtained between weeks 30 and 35, from a patient treated with tofacitinib. The source of this sequence is a human donor with alopecia areata. CDR3 amino acids: CASSEGTGANYGYTF. The CDR3 DNA is TGTGCCAGCAGTGAAGGGACAGGGGCGAACTATGGCTACACCTTC.